The entry that follows covers one T cell receptor beta chain sequence. The CDR3 runs 14 residues. V lost 8 bases and J lost 0, with 11 bases in between. Looked up from germline, CDR1 is MDHEN and CDR2 is SYDVKM. The source of the sample is a study of blood T cell repertoires in COVID-19. TCRdb's copy holds only in-frame clones and misses some; the assay was immunoSEQ multiplex PCR. The data show some 110,000 clones, with about 83% seen just once and about 5.4% held by the top ten. This receptor was taken from a human donor in a cohort sampled during active COVID-19. Sequencing input: peripheral blood. This chain connects TRBV28 to TRBJ1-3; D gene uncertain. CDR3 coding DNA: TGTGCCAGCCTCGCACAGAGCTCTGGAAACACCATATATTTT. Encoded protein: CASLAQSSGNTIYF. Together with reference TRBV28 and TRBJ1-3, the CDR3 gives the full variable domain: DVKVTQSSRYLVKRTGEKVFLECVQDMDHENMFWYRQDPGLGLRLIYFSYDVKMKEKGDIPEGYSVSREKKERFSLILESASTNQTSMYLCASLAQSSGNTIYFGEGSWLTVV.